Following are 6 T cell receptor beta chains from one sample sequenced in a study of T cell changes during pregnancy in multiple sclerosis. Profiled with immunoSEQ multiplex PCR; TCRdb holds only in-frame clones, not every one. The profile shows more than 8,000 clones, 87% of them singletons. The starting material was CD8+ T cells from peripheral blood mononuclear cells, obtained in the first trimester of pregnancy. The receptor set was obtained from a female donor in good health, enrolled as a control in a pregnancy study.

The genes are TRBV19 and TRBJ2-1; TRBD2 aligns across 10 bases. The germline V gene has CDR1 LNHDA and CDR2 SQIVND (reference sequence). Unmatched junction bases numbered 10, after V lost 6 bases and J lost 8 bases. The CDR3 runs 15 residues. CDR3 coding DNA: TGTGCCAGTAGGATCGGGACTAGCGCGTACGATGAGCAGTTCTTC. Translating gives CASRIGTSAYDEQFF.

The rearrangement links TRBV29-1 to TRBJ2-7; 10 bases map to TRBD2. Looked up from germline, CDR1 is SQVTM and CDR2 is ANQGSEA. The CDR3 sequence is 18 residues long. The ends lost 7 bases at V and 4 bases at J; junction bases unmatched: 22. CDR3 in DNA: TGCAGCGCCCTTATCCCTAGCGGGAGAAATTCGCTCGGTTACGAGCAGTACTTC. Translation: CSALIPSGRNSLGYEQYF.

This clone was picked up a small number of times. In DNA, the CDR3 is TGTGCCAGCAGTGAAGCGAGTTCAGGGGCAAACACCATATATTTT. This sequence encodes CASSEASSGANTIYF. The chain uses TRBV6-1 and TRBJ1-3; tentatively, D is TRBD1 (6 bases). Trimming removed 0 bases from V and 6 bases from J, with 12 bases in between. Germline V lookup: CDR1 MNHNS, CDR2 SASEGT. CDR3 length: 15 residues.

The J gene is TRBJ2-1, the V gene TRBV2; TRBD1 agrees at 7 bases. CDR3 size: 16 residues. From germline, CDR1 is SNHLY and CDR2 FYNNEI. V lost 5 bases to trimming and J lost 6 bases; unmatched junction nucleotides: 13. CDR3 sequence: CASSSKTGNDINEQFF. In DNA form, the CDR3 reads TGTGCCAGCAGTTCTAAGACAGGGAATGATATCAATGAGCAGTTCTTC.

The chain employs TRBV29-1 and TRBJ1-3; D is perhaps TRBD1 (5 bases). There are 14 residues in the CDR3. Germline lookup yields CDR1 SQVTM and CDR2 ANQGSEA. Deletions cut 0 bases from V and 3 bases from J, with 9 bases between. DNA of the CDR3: TGCAGCGTTGAAGATGGGACTGTTGGAAACACCATATATTTT. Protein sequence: CSVEDGTVGNTIYF. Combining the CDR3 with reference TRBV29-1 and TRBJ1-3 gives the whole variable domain SAVISQKPSRDICQRGTSLTIQCQVDSQVTMMFWYRQQPGQSLTLIATANQGSEATYESGFVIDKFPISRPNLTFSTLTVSNMSPEDSSIYLCSVEDGTVGNTIYFGEGSWLTVV.

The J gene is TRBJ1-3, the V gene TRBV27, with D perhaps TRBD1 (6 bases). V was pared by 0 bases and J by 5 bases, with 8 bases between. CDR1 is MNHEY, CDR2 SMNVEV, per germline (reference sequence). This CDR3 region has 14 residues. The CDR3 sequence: CASSLSGARNTIYF. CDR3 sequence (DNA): TGTGCCAGCAGTTTATCGGGGGCACGAAACACCATATATTTT.